A selection of T cell receptor beta chains follows, all from one sample in a study of CD8 T cell repertoires and HIV-1 epitope variants. Using immunoSEQ multiplex PCR, the repertoire was profiled, and TCRdb retains in-frame clones only, with some absent. The sample lists approximately 5,100 clones; around 69% were seen once. The antigens of these receptors remain unknown. The sample comprised cultured CD8+ T cells derived from PBMCs. These receptors were obtained from a male donor with HIV. The CDR3 runs from the conserved cysteine through the conserved F or W. A D gene is named only where the DNA matches it firmly. Where a row states a size, it is once, few, many or the class of an expanded clone; other rows omit it.

D gene	V gene	clone size	J gene	CDR3 protein	CDR3 DNA
-	TRBV14	-	TRBJ2-3	CASSQGESQYF	TGTGCCAGCAGCCAGGGCGAGTCGCAGTATTTT
-	TRBV19	-	TRBJ2-1	CASSIGSGAYNEQFF	TGTGCCAGTAGTATTGGGAGCGGAGCTTACAATGAGCAGTTCTTC
-	TRBV9	-	TRBJ1-6	CASSPLGGQGNSPLHF	TGTGCCAGCAGCCCGCTGGGGGGGCAAGGGAATTCACCCCTCCACTTT
-	TRBV27	-	TRBJ2-5	CASSLGGQGGETQYF	TGTGCCAGCAGTTTAGGAGGGCAGGGCGGAGAGACCCAGTACTTC
TRBD1	TRBV5-1	few	TRBJ2-7	CASSLYQGDHEQYF	TGCGCCAGCAGCTTGTACCAGGGGGACCACGAGCAGTACTTC
-	TRBV29-1	-	TRBJ1-2	CSVESGHGYTF	TGCAGCGTTGAGTCAGGTCATGGCTACACCTTC
-	TRBV7-6	-	TRBJ2-1	CASSAGRGDNNEQFF	TGTGCCAGCAGCGCAGGCAGGGGGGATAACAATGAGCAGTTCTTC
-	TRBV19	few	TRBJ2-2	CASSLDLTGELFF	TGTGCCAGTAGTTTGGACCTAACAGGGGAGCTGTTTTTT
TRBD2	TRBV25-1	-	TRBJ2-5	CASRGGETQYF	TGTGCCAGCAGGGGAGGGGAGACCCAGTACTTC
-	TRBV7-9	-	TRBJ1-1	CASSFGDTEAFF	TGTGCCAGCAGCTTTGGGGACACTGAAGCTTTCTTT
-	TRBV7-9	-	TRBJ2-7	CASSPPRVSLYEQYF	TGTGCCAGCAGCCCCCCCAGGGTGTCCCTCTACGAGCAGTACTTC
-	TRBV28	-	TRBJ1-1	CASRIKPNTEAFF	TGTGCCAGCAGAATCAAACCGAACACTGAAGCTTTCTTT
-	TRBV6-5	-	TRBJ1-1	CASSYRGGDTEAFF	TGTGCCAGCAGTTACCGGGGCGGGGACACTGAAGCTTTCTTT
-	TRBV28	-	TRBJ2-2	CASTPIRASTGELFF	TGTGCCAGCACCCCCATCCGGGCCTCCACCGGGGAGCTGTTTTTT
-	TRBV28	-	TRBJ1-3	CASSADRYTIYF	TGTGCCAGCAGTGCCGACAGATACACCATATATTTT
TRBD2	TRBV5-6	-	TRBJ2-3	CASSAGLAGAWGTDTQYF	TGTGCCAGCAGTGCTGGACTAGCGGGAGCGTGGGGCACAGATACGCAGTATTTT
TRBD1	TRBV27	-	TRBJ2-7	CASSRTGTGFYEQYF	TGTGCCAGCAGCCGGACCGGGACAGGTTTTTACGAGCAGTACTTC
-	TRBV27	-	TRBJ2-3	CASGRLGGTDTQYF	TGTGCCAGCGGGAGGTTGGGAGGTACAGATACGCAGTATTTT
TRBD1	TRBV18	-	TRBJ2-3	CASSPTTGASTDTQYF	TGTGCCAGCTCACCAACGACAGGGGCTAGCACAGATACGCAGTATTTT
TRBD2	TRBV11-1	-	TRBJ2-7	CASSLVGSGSSQYF	TGTGCCAGCAGCTTAGTCGGTAGCGGGAGTAGTCAGTACTTC
TRBD2	TRBV18	few	TRBJ2-2	CASSPSASGGLTGELFF	TGTGCCAGCTCACCCAGCGCTAGCGGGGGGCTTACCGGGGAGCTGTTTTTT
-	TRBV11-1	few	TRBJ2-1	CASSLARLARNEQFF	TGTGCCAGCAGCTTAGCTAGGCTAGCGAGGAATGAGCAGTTCTTC
-	TRBV5-4	-	TRBJ2-1	CASSLDLGEQFF	TGTGCCAGCAGCTTGGATTTAGGTGAGCAGTTCTTC
TRBD1	TRBV15	once	TRBJ1-1	CATSNDRGEWTEAFF	TGTGCCACCAGCAATGACAGGGGGGAATGGACTGAAGCTTTCTTT
TRBD1	TRBV29-1	few	TRBJ2-1	CSVMGGTGENEQFF	TGCAGCGTCATGGGAGGGACAGGGGAGAATGAGCAGTTCTTC
-	TRBV5-6	-	TRBJ1-1	CASSLVEEGTEAFF	TGTGCCAGCAGCTTGGTGGAGGAGGGCACTGAAGCTTTCTTT